Sequencing of this T cell receptor (beta chain) was carried out in a study of blood T cell repertoires in COVID-19. The wider study: Both acute and convalescent COVID-19 samples were obtained from the United States, Italy and Spain.

The ends were cut back, 5 bases at V and 7 bases at J, with 12 bases in the middle. Per germline, CDR1 SGHKS and CDR2 YYEKEE (reference sequence). The CDR3 extends over 13 amino acids. In the original processing: Nucleated cell number was recorded as an estimate derived from reference gene primer amplification. Sequenced by immunoSEQ multiplex PCR; TCRdb stores in-frame clones only, minus some. V and J calls and clone size are given by that table; D and trimming were obtained from the DNA. The repertoire holds some 94,000 clones, roughly 84% seen once, with roughly 2% in the top ten. This chain links TRBV5-5 with TRBJ1-4, with TRBD1 as a possible D gene (6 bases). Sequences were obtained from peripheral blood. The sequence came from a man between 65 and 85 years old with active or convalescent COVID-19. The CDR3 is CASRSRGAEKLFF. The DNA of the CDR3 is TGTGCCAGCAGATCCCGGGGGGCTGAAAAACTGTTTTTT.